This T cell receptor (beta chain) was captured by sequencing in a study of T-cell reconstitution after alpha-beta-depleted transplantation in children. The CDR3 is 13 amino acids. V lost 5 bases to trimming and J lost 2 bases, with 10 bases between them. This clonotype has a handful of counts. Its antigen is not identified. Study conclusions and caveats: Once a year had passed after transplant, T-cell counts and diversity came mostly from newly produced T cells.

The authors prepared the TCRbeta library with unique molecular identifiers. TCRdb re-called the PCR reads through MiXCR, storing one row per CDR3 protein. The data hold 580,000 or so distinct CDR3 sequences, with 23% observed a single time. The sequences come from PBMCs, mostly from graft donor cells, collected 360 days after TCRalphabeta/CD19-depleted stem cell transplant. The sequence was collected from a boy less than two years old who had a stem cell transplant for acute myeloid leukemia, so the T cells may come from the graft donor. The chain recombines TRBV12-3 or TRBV12-4 with TRBJ2-7, with D maybe TRBD1 (6 bases). The CDR3 DNA reads as TGTGCCAGCAGTCACGGGACAACCTACGAGCAGTACTTC. It encodes CASSHGTTYEQYF.